These T cell receptor beta chains were read from a single sample in a study of T-cell memory formation after mild COVID-19. TCRdb reprocessed the 5' RACE reads with MiXCR, giving one entry per CDR3 protein. The data show 500,000 to 650,000 distinct CDR3 sequences, roughly 20% seen once. Sequencing was performed on PBMCs or a T cell subset sorted from them (not recorded which). The receptors originated from an adult woman who had mild COVID-19 (a few samples of this study predate the infection). Cell type and time point are not known. Each CDR3 is given without its conserved first and last residue.

V,J,CDR3
TRBV6-5,TRBJ1-5,ASSYSMQGNQPQH
TRBV19,TRBJ1-2,ASSIGGQTYGYT
TRBV4-2,TRBJ1-1,ASSEGGPFSEAF
TRBV12-3/TRBV12-4,TRBJ1-1,ASSPWDRGPF
TRBV20-1,TRBJ1-1,SARGRYRDRVFENTEAF
TRBV5-1,TRBJ1-1,ASSRDPGVPNTEAF
TRBV3-1,TRBJ1-5,ASSQGRINQPQH
TRBV7-9,TRBJ2-3,ASSLGGRRTDTQY
TRBV9,TRBJ2-7,ASSAPGTGLSEQY
TRBV5-4,TRBJ2-3,ASRSPEQHVDTQY
TRBV30,TRBJ2-3,AWSPLAGSTDTQY
TRBV20-1,TRBJ1-1,SADFHRVTEAF